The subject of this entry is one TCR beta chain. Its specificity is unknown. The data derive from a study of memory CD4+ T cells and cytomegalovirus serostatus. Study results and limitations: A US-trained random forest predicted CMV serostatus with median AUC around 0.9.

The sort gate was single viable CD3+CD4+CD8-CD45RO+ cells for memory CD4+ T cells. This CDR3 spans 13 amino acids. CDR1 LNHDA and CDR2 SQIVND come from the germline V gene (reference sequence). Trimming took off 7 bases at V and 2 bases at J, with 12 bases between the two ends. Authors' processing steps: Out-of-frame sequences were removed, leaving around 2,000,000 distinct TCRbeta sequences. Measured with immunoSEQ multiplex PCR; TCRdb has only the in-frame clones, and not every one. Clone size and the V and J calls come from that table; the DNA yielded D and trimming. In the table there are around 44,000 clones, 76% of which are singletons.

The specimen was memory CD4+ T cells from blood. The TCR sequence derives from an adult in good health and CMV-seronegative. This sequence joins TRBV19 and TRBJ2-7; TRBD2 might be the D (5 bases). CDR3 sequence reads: CASKEDGTYEQYF. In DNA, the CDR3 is TGTGCCAGTAAAGAAGACGGGACCTACGAGCAGTACTTC.